The 3 T cell receptor beta chains presented below share a single source sample, sequenced in a study of vaccination and CD4 T cells after COVID-19 (dated by TCRdb to the early 2020s). Reading the label with the study, this specimen's treatment or condition is: approximately 10-day PBMC culture with coronavirus spike peptide pools or control peptides (ViraFEST assay). These TCRs' antigens remain unknown. Receptor libraries were prepared by PCR. Data came from an Illumina iSeq 100. DNA from cultured CD4+ T cells was subjected to TCR sequencing with the Oncomine TCR Beta short-read assay at the Johns Hopkins FTIC core. Clones were called with MiXCR by TCRdb after fastp trimmed the public reads at Q25, and only in-frame beta chains were retained. A single entry per CDR3 protein holds the most common genes and DNA from its merged rows. The sample has about 20,000 distinct CDR3 sequences on record, roughly 45% of them singletons. In total, the top ten clones hold around 13% of the sample.

Sequences were obtained from CD4+ T cells from blood, cultured in vitro. Receptors were obtained from a human donor who had recovered from COVID-19.

V and J are TRBV2 and TRBJ2-7; D unresolved. CDR3 size: 13 residues. From germline, CDR1 is SNHLY and CDR2 FYNNEI. V dropped 7 bases and J dropped 7 bases, with 17 bases sitting between them. The CDR3, as DNA: TGTGCCAGCACCAACGACCGGATCGGTGAGCAGTACTTC. Its protein is CASTNDRIGEQYF.

The V and J genes are TRBV11-3 and TRBJ1-6; D remains ambiguous. CDR1 SGHNT and CDR2 YENEEA come from the germline V gene. CDR3 size: 17 residues. V was trimmed by 1 base and J by 10 bases, leaving 20 bases between them. The CDR3 DNA sequence: TGTGCCAGCAGCTTAGCCTCGCCCGTGGAGGGCGACTCACCCCTCCACTTT. The encoded protein is CASSLASPVEGDSPLHF.

This clonotype turned up a few times. V is TRBV15 and J is TRBJ1-5; D is unresolved. Germline CDR1 LNHNV, CDR2 YYDKDF (reference sequence). Trimming stripped 3 bases from V and 6 bases from J, with 12 bases between. The CDR3 runs 14 residues. The CDR3 DNA follows: TGTGCCACCAGCAGTAGGGAGACCGGTCAGCCCCAGCATTTT. Its translation: CATSSRETGQPQHF.